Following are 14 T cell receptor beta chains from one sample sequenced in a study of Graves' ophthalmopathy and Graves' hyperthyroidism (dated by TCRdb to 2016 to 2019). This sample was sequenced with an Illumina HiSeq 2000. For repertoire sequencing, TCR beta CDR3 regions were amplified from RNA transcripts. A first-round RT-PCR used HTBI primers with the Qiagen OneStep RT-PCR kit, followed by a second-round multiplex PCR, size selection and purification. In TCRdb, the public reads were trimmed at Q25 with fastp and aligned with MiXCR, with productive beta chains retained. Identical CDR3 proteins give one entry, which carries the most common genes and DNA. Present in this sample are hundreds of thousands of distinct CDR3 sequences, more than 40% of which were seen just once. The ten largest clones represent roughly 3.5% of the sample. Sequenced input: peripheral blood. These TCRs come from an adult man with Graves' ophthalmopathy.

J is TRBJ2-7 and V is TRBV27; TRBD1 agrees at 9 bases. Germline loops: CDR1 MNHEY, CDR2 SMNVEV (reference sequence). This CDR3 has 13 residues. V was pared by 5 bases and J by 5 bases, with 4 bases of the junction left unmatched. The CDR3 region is CASSTTGGNEQYF. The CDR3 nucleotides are TGTGCCAGCAGTACAACAGGGGGCAACGAGCAGTACTTC.

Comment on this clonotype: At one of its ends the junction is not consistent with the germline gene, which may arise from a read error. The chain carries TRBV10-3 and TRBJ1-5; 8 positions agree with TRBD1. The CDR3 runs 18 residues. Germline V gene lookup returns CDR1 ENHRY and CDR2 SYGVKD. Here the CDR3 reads CASSYSDRGGYSNQPQHF. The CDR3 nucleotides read TGTGCCAGCAGTTACTCTGACAGGGGAGGTTATAGCAATCAGCCCCAGCATTTT.

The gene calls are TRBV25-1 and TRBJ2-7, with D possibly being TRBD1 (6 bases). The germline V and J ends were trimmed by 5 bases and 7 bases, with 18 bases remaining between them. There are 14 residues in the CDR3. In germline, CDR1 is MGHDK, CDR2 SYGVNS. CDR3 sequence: CASSLSGARREQYF. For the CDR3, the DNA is TGTGCCAGCAGTTTATCAGGGGCGCGACGGGAGCAGTACTTC.

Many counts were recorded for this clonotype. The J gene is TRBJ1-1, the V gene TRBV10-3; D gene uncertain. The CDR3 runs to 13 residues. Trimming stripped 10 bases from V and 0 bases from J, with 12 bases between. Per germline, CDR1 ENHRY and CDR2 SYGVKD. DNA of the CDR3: TGTGCCAGCCGGGTTCCGATGAACACTGAAGCTTTCTTT. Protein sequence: CASRVPMNTEAFF.

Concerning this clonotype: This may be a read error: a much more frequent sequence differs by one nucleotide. This CDR3 reads CASSSGTGDEAFF. CDR3 nucleotides: TGTGCCAGCAGCTCCGGGACAGGGGACGAAGCTTTCTTT. The chain joins TRBV12-3 or TRBV12-4 to TRBJ1-1; 10 nucleotides line up with TRBD1. V lost 6 bases, J lost 8 bases, and 6 bases stayed unmatched. The CDR3 totals 13 residues.

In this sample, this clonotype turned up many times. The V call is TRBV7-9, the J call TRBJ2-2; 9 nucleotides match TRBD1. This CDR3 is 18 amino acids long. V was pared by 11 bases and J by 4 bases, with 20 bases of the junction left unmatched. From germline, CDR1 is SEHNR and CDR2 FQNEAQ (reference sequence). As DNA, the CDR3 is TGTGCCCTAGTGTACCAACGACCGGGACAGGGTGGCACCGGGGAGCTGTTTTTT. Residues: CALVYQRPGQGGTGELFF.

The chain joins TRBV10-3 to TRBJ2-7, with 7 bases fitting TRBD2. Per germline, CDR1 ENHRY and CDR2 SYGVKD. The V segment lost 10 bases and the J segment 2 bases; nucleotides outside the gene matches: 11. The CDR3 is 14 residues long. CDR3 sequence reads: CATLGSGKTYEQYF. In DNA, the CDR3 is TGTGCCACCCTGGGGAGCGGGAAAACCTACGAGCAGTACTTC.

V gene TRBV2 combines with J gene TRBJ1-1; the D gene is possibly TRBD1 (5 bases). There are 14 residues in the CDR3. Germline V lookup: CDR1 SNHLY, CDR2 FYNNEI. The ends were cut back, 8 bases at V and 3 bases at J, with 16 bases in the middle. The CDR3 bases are TGTGCCAGCTCGGTACGGGACTCGGACACTGAAGCTTTCTTT. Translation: CASSVRDSDTEAFF. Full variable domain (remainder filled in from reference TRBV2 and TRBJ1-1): EPEVTQTPSHQVTQMGQEVILRCVPISNHLYFYWYRQILGQKVEFLVSFYNNEISEKSEIFDDQFSVERPDGSNFTLKIRSTKLEDSAMYFCASSVRDSDTEAFFGQGTRLTVV.

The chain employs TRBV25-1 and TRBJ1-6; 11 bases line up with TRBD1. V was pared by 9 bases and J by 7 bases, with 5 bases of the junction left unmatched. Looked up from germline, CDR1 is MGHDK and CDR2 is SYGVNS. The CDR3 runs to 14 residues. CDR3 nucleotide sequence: TGTGCCAGGGGGGACAGGGGGTCGAATTCACCCCTCCACTTT. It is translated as CARGDRGSNSPLHF.

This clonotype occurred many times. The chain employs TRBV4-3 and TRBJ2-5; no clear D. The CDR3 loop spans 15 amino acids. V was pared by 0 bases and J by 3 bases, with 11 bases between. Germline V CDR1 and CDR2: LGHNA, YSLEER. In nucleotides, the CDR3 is TGCGCCAGCAGCCAAGATAACGCGGAAGAAGAGACCCAGTACTTC. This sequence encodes CASSQDNAEEETQYF.

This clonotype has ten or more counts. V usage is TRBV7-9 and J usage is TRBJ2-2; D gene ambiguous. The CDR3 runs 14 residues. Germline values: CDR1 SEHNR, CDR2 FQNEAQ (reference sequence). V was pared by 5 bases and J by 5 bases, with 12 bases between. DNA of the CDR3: TGTGCCAGCAGCCCCCCCAGGCGGACCGGGGAGCTGTTTTTT. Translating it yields CASSPPRRTGELFF.

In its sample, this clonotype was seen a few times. CDR3 region: CASVITSGTTGELFF. The CDR3, as DNA: TGTGCCAGCGTAATAACTAGCGGGACTACCGGGGAGCTGTTTTTT. The rearrangement joins TRBV11-2 to TRBJ2-2, with 10 bases lining up with TRBD2. The V segment lost 8 bases and the J segment 5 bases; nucleotides outside the gene matches: 8. Germline-derived CDR1 and CDR2 are SGHAT and FQNNGV. This CDR3 comprises 15 residues.

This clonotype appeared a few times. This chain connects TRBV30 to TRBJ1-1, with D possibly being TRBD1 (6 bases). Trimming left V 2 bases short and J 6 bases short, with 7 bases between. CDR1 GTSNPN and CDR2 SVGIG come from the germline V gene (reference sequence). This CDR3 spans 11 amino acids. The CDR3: CAWSPGAEAFF. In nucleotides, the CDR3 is TGTGCCTGGAGTCCAGGGGCTGAAGCTTTCTTT.

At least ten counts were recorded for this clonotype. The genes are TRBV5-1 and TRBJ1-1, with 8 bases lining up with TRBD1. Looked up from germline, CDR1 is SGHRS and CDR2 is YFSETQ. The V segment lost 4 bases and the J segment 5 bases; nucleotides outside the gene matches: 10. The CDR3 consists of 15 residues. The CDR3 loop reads CASSTDGQGDTEAFF. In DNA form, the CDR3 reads TGCGCCAGCAGCACGGACGGACAGGGTGATACTGAAGCTTTCTTT.